Following are 22 T cell receptor beta chains from one sample sequenced in a study of blood T cell repertoires in COVID-19. Data came from immunoSEQ multiplex PCR; TCRdb stores just in-frame clones and leaves some out. Of 250,000 to 350,000 clones listed, around nine tenths are singletons. Sequenced: peripheral blood. These receptors were collected from a woman under 40 with COVID-19, enrolled during active disease.

V is TRBV18 and J is TRBJ2-7; 8 nucleotides match TRBD1. V lost 5 bases and J lost 3; bases outside the gene matches: 15. This CDR3 region has 17 residues. Germline V gene data show CDR1 as KGHSH and CDR2 as LQKENI. CDR3 bases: TGTGCCAGCTCAAAAAATTCCGGGACAGGAGCCTACTACGAGCAGTACTTC. This sequence encodes CASSKNSGTGAYYEQYF.

The chain has TRBV5-4 and TRBJ1-2; 8 bases match TRBD1. V lost 0 bases, J lost 0 bases, and 7 bases stayed unmatched. The CDR3 has 17 amino acids. Germline assignment: CDR1 SGHNT and CDR2 YYREEE (reference sequence). The DNA of the CDR3 is TGTGCCAGCAGCTTGGGGTTGTGGGACAGGACTAACTATGGCTACACCTTC. This translates into CASSLGLWDRTNYGYTF. Looking up the rest from reference TRBV5-4 and TRBJ1-2 gives the full variable domain: ETGVTQSPTHLIKTRGQQVTLRCSSQSGHNTVSWYQQALGQGPQFIFQYYREEENGRGNFPPRFSGLQFPNYSSELNVNALELDDSALYLCASSLGLWDRTNYGYTFGSGTRLTVV.

CDR3 sequence: CASRPTGFNFGDTQYF. DNA for the CDR3: TGCGCCAGCAGGCCAACCGGGTTCAACTTCGGAGATACGCAGTATTTT. V is TRBV5-1 and J is TRBJ2-3; unclear D gene. The germline gives CDR1 SGHRS, CDR2 YFSETQ. This CDR3 region has 16 residues. V lost 5 bases and J lost 5, with 21 bases in between.

Written as DNA, the CDR3 is TGTGCCAGCAGCAGAGAGGCAGGGGGCAGCCACGAGCAGTACTTC. This sequence encodes CASSREAGGSHEQYF. This sequence joins TRBV2 and TRBJ2-7; TRBD1 agrees at 8 bases. CDR1 is SNHLY and CDR2 is FYNNEI in the germline V gene. The CDR3 sequence is 15 residues long. The junction had 12 bases not matched to a gene; V was cut back by 6 bases and J by 5 bases.

CDR3 sequence reads: CASSPASGTGTYEQYF. Written as DNA, the CDR3 is TGTGCCAGCAGCCCTGCTAGCGGGACAGGAACCTACGAGCAGTACTTC. V and J are TRBV6-2 or TRBV6-3 and TRBJ2-7; TRBD2 is a possible D gene (9 bases). The CDR3 runs 16 residues. Trimming left V 6 bases short and J 2 bases short, with 20 bases between. CDR1 MNHEY and CDR2 SVGEGT come from the germline V gene.

Concerning this clone itself: One end of the junction does not line up with germline, which may come from a read error. The V gene is TRBV7-7, the J gene TRBJ2-1; 9 positions match TRBD2. CDR1 and CDR2 (germline): SSHAT, FNYEAQ (reference sequence). This CDR3 has 17 amino acids. CDR3 residues: CASSPGGGSGSRDEQFF. DNA for the CDR3: TGTGCTAGCAGCCCAGGGGGGGGTAGCGGGAGTAGGGATGAGCAGTTCTTC.

The gene calls are TRBV7-2 and TRBJ2-7; TRBD2 matches at 7 bases. The germline V gene encodes CDR1 SGHTA and CDR2 FQGNSA. CDR3 length: 15 amino acids. V shed 5 bases and J 0 bases; nucleotides not matched to a gene: 7. The CDR3 DNA reads as TGTGCCAGCAGCACACTAGCGCGACCCTCCTACGAGCAGTACTTC. Translated: CASSTLARPSYEQYF.

The chain combines TRBV4-1 with TRBJ2-3; TRBD2 matches at 9 bases. This CDR3 is built from 15 residues. J gave up 2 bases and V 5 bases, and 5 bases lay outside the gene matches. Germline CDR1 is MGHRA and CDR2 is YSYEKL. The CDR3 region has the DNA TGCGCCAGCAGCAAGCGGGGGGTCAACACAGATACGCAGTATTTT. It translates to CASSKRGVNTDTQYF.

The chain is built from TRBV30 and TRBJ2-7; D is possibly TRBD1 (6 bases). The V gene lost 2 bases and the J gene lost 5 bases, with 10 bases spanning the gap. There are 12 residues in the CDR3. Germline assignment: CDR1 GTSNPN and CDR2 SVGIG (reference sequence). As DNA, the CDR3 is TGTGCCTGGAGTATCAGGGGTAACGAGCAGTACTTC. Its protein product is CAWSIRGNEQYF.

The V gene is TRBV20-1, the J gene TRBJ1-6; 8 nucleotides align to TRBD1. V shed 6 bases, J shed 9 bases, and the junction held 16 bases outside the gene matches. The CDR3 has 16 residues. CDR1 DFQATT and CDR2 SNEGSKA come from the germline V gene (reference sequence). For the CDR3, the DNA is TGCAGTGCCAGTGGGGGAGACAGGGGAGGTGGTTCACCCCTCCACTTT. This encodes CSASGGDRGGGSPLHF.

In DNA form, the CDR3 reads TGTGCCAGCAGCTCCGACAGGGGAAACGAGCAGTACTTC. This translates into CASSSDRGNEQYF. V is TRBV11-2 and J is TRBJ2-7; 8 bases line up with TRBD1. The CDR3 covers 13 residues. Germline V gene data show CDR1 as SGHAT and CDR2 as FQNNGV. Trimming removed 4 bases from V and 5 bases from J; junction bases left unmatched: 4.

This clone was counted a few times. The rearrangement joins TRBV9 to TRBJ2-5; no reliable D call. This CDR3 comprises 13 residues. V was clipped by 0 bases and J by 4 bases, with 7 bases between them. CDR1 is SGDLS and CDR2 is YYNGEE in the germline V gene. CDR3 residues: CASSVDSRETQYF. CDR3 DNA: TGTGCCAGCAGCGTAGATTCGAGAGAGACCCAGTACTTC.

The CDR3 sequence: CASGLPPDRGLGNTIYF. The CDR3 coding sequence is TGTGCTAGTGGTTTGCCACCAGACAGGGGGCTTGGAAACACCATATATTTT. This chain connects TRBV12-5 to TRBJ1-3; TRBD1 matches 10 bases. V shed 2 bases, J shed 3 bases, and the junction held 7 bases outside the gene matches. CDR1 is LGHNT, CDR2 FRNRAP, per germline. The CDR3 consists of 17 residues.

The chain carries TRBV21-1 and TRBJ2-7; the DNA was not used to check the table's D call, TRBD2. TRBV21-1 corresponds to a pseudogene. CDR3 length equals 15 residues. CDR3 protein: CASSKEKTSAFEQYF. CDR3 DNA sequence: TGTGCCAGCAGCAAAGAAAAAACTAGCGCCTTCGAGCAGTACTTC.

This clone was seen only once. This chain connects TRBV14 to TRBJ2-7, with 10 bases aligning to TRBD2. The CDR3 spans 15 residues. Trimming removed 6 bases from V and 4 bases from J; junction bases left unmatched: 9. Germline V CDR1 and CDR2: SGHDN, FVKESK. In nucleotides, the CDR3 is TGTGCCAGCAGTAGCGAAGCGGGAGGGCCTTACGAGCAGTACTTC. The encoded protein is CASSSEAGGPYEQYF.

This chain links TRBV5-4 with TRBJ2-5, with 7 bases fitting TRBD2. The junction had 6 bases not matched to a gene; V was cut back by 2 bases and J by 8 bases. The V gene's germline CDR1 is SGHNT and CDR2 YYREEE (reference sequence). The CDR3 runs 13 residues. The chain's CDR3 is CASSLRRERTQYF. The CDR3 DNA reads as TGTGCCAGCAGCTTACGGCGGGAGCGAACCCAGTACTTC.

The genes are TRBV6-5 and TRBJ1-2; 7 nucleotides line up with TRBD1. This CDR3 contains 12 residues. With 6 bases clipped from V and 5 bases from J, the junction kept 3 bases outside the gene matches. Per the germline V gene, CDR1 is MNHEY and CDR2 is SVGAGI. The CDR3 DNA follows: TGTGCCAGCAGCTTGACAGGGTATGGCTACACCTTC. It is translated as CASSLTGYGYTF.

Concerning this clone: Other DNA sequences in this specimen translate into the identical CDR3. The chain employs TRBV3-1 (or the pseudogene TRBV3-2) and TRBJ1-1, with D hard to call. The CDR3 extends over 13 amino acids. Germline assignment: CDR1 LGHDT and CDR2 YNNKEL (reference sequence). Trimming removed 1 base from V and 5 bases from J, with 8 bases in between. CDR3 region: CASSQGSGTEAFF. The CDR3 coding sequence is TGTGCCAGCAGCCAAGGGAGTGGAACTGAAGCTTTCTTT.

This clone was observed a few times. The chain links TRBV6-4 to TRBJ2-3; TRBD1 agrees at 8 bases. Looked up from germline, CDR1 is MRHNA and CDR2 is SNTAGT. CDR3 length: 16 residues. Germline trimming cut 3 bases from V and 4 bases from J; bases unmatched to any gene: 9. The CDR3 sequence is CASSESTGAGADTQYF. CDR3 DNA sequence: TGTGCCAGCAGTGAGTCGACAGGGGCAGGGGCAGATACGCAGTATTTT.

The genes are TRBV2 and TRBJ2-3, with TRBD2 matching over 9 bases. Unmatched junction bases numbered 7, after V lost 7 bases and J lost 2 bases. The CDR3 sequence is 15 residues long. Germline V gene data show CDR1 as SNHLY and CDR2 as FYNNEI. The DNA of the CDR3 is TGTGCCAGCAACCTTCTAGCGGGGTTCACAGATACGCAGTATTTT. It is translated as CASNLLAGFTDTQYF.

The chain carries TRBV5-6 and TRBJ1-6; possibly TRBD1 for D (6 bases). CDR3 size: 15 residues. CDR1 and CDR2 from the germline V gene are SGHDT and YYEEEE. V was shortened by 1 base and J by 8 bases, with 13 bases between the two germline ends. CDR3 protein: CASSLLDSPYSPLHF. The CDR3 DNA reads TGTGCCAGCAGCTTGTTGGACAGTCCATATTCACCCCTCCACTTT. The whole variable domain, filled in from reference TRBV5-6 and TRBJ1-6, reads DAGVTQSPTHLIKTRGQQVTLRCSPKSGHDTVSWYQQALGQGPQFIFQYYEEEERQRGNFPDRFSGHQFPNYSSELNVNALLLGDSALYLCASSLLDSPYSPLHFGNGTRLTVT.

The chain joins TRBV5-3 to TRBJ2-2; 16 bases agree with TRBD2. TRBV5-3 is marked as an open reading frame, function uncertain. With V trimmed by 4 bases and J by 5 bases, 8 bases remained unmatched. This CDR3 has 18 amino acids. CDR3 sequence reads: CARSPGLAGGKGTGELFF. The CDR3, as DNA: TGTGCCAGAAGCCCGGGACTAGCGGGAGGGAAGGGGACCGGGGAGCTGTTTTTT.